A selection of T cell receptor beta chains follows, all from one sample in a study of identical twins. TCRdb fed the 5' RACE reads into MiXCR, producing one record per CDR3 protein. This sample has 400,000 to 650,000 distinct CDR3 sequences, with roughly a fifth found just once. These data are also associated with another study on T cells expressing NK-cell markers.

Sequenced input: CD4+ T cells sorted from blood. All receptors come from a woman younger than 35 in good health. Both conserved end residues are part of each CDR3. Fields, in order: J gene, D gene, clone size, V gene, CDR3 protein, CDR3 DNA. D genes are given only for firm matches. A row's size may be missing; if present it is once, few, many or a size class.

J: TRBJ1-5
D: .
size: few
V: TRBV5-5
CDR3: CASSWGLYSNQPQHF
DNA: TGTGCCAGCAGCTGGGGACTCTATAGCAATCAGCCCCAGCATTTT

J: TRBJ2-1
D: .
size: many
V: TRBV9
CDR3: CASSPQTYNEQFF
DNA: TGTGCCAGCAGCCCCCAAACCTACAATGAGCAGTTCTTC

J: TRBJ2-7
D: .
size: few
V: TRBV9
CDR3: CASSPFIEGLDEQYF
DNA: TGTGCCAGCAGCCCCTTTATAGAAGGACTCGACGAGCAGTACTTC

J: TRBJ1-2
D: .
size: few
V: TRBV10-3
CDR3: CAISESWGGGYTF
DNA: TGTGCCATCAGTGAGTCATGGGGCGGAGGCTACACCTTC

J: TRBJ2-3
D: .
size: .
V: TRBV7-6
CDR3: CASSWKPPDTQYF
DNA: TGTGCCAGCAGCTGGAAACCCCCAGATACGCAGTATTTT

J: TRBJ2-1
D: .
size: few
V: TRBV12-5
CDR3: CASALEDSPQFF
DNA: TGTGCTAGTGCCCTGGAGGACAGTCCGCAGTTCTTC

J: TRBJ2-1
D: .
size: .
V: TRBV20-1
CDR3: CSASTPNNEQFF
DNA: TGCAGTGCTAGTACCCCAAACAATGAGCAGTTCTTC

J: TRBJ1-5
D: .
size: many
V: TRBV6-2/TRBV6-3
CDR3: CASSYQGLPQHF
DNA: TGTGCCAGCAGTTACCAGGGGTTGCCCCAGCATTTT

J: TRBJ2-1
D: .
size: many
V: TRBV25-1
CDR3: CASSEYPSTEQFF
DNA: TGTGCCAGCAGTGAATATCCCAGCACTGAGCAGTTCTTC

J: TRBJ2-1
D: .
size: many
V: TRBV12-3/TRBV12-4
CDR3: CAIAQGSEQFF
DNA: TGTGCCATAGCCCAGGGCAGTGAGCAGTTCTTC

J: TRBJ2-1
D: TRBD2
size: many
V: TRBV20-1
CDR3: CSASVGTSGNEQFF
DNA: TGCAGTGCTTCTGTCGGGACTAGCGGGAATGAGCAGTTCTTC

J: TRBJ2-5
D: .
size: .
V: TRBV20-1
CDR3: CSARDNSETQYF
DNA: TGCAGTGCTAGAGATAACTCGGAGACCCAGTACTTC